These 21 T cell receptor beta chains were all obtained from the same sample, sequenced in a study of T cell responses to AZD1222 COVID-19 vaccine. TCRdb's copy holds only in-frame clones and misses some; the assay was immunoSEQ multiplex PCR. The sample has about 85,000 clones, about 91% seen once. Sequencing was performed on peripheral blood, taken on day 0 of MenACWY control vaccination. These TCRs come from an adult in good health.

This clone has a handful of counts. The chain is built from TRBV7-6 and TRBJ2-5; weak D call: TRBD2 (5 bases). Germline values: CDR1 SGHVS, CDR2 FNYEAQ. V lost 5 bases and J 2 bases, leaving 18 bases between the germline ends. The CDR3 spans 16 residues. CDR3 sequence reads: CASSPKRAGSQETQYF. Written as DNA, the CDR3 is TGTGCCAGCAGCCCAAAGAGGGCTGGGTCGCAAGAGACCCAGTACTTC. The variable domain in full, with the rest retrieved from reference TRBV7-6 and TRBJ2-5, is GAGVSQSPRYKVTKRGQDVALRCDPISGHVSLYWYRQALGQGPEFLTYFNYEAQQDKSGLPNDRFSAERPEGSISTLTIQRTEQRDSAMYRCASSPKRAGSQETQYFGPGTRLLVL.

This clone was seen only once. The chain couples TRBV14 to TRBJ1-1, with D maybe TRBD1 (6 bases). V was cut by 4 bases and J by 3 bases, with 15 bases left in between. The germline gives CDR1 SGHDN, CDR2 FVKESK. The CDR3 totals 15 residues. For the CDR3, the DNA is TGTGCCAGCAGCCCTACGACAGGCGATTACACTGAAGCTTTCTTT. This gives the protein CASSPTTGDYTEAFF.

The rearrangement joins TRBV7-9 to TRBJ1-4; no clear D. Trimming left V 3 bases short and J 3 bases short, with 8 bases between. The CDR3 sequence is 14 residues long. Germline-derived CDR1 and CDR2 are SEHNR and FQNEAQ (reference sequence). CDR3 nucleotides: TGTGCCAGCAGCTTCCCGCCAGCTAATGAAAAACTGTTTTTT. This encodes CASSFPPANEKLFF.

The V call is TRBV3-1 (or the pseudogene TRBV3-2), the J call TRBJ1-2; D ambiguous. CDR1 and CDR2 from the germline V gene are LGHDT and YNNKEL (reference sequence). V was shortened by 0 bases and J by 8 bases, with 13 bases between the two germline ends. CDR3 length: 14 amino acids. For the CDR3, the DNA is TGTGCCAGCAGCCAAGATGGATGGAGTTCGGGCTACACCTTC. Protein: CASSQDGWSSGYTF.

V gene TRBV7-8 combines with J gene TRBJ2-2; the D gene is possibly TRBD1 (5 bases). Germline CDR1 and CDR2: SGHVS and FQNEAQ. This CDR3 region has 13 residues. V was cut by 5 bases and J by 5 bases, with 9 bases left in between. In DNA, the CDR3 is TGTGCCAGCAGCCGACGACAGACCGGGGAGCTGTTTTTT. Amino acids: CASSRRQTGELFF.

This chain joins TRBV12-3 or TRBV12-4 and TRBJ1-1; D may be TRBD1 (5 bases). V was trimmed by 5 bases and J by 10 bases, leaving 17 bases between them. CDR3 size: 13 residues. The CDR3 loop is CASSTQPGVGAFF. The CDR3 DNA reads TGTGCCAGCAGTACGCAGCCGGGGGTTGGAGCTTTCTTT.

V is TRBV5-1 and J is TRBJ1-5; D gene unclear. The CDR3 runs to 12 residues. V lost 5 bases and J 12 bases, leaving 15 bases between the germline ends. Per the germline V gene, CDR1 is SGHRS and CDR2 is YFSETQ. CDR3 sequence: CASRIHLRDQHF. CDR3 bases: TGCGCCAGCAGAATCCATTTGAGGGACCAGCATTTT. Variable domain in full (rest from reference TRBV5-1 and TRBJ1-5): KAGVTQTPRYLIKTRGQQVTLSCSPISGHRSVSWYQQTPGQGLQFLFEYFSETQRNKGNFPGRFSGRQFSNSRSEMNVSTLELGDSALYLCASRIHLRDQHFGDGTRLSIL.

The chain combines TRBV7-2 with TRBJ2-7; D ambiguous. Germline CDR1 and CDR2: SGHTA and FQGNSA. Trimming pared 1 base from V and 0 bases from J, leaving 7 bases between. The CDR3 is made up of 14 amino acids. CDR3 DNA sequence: TGTGCCAGCAGCTTAGGGTTGGCCTCCTACGAGCAGTACTTC. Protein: CASSLGLASYEQYF.

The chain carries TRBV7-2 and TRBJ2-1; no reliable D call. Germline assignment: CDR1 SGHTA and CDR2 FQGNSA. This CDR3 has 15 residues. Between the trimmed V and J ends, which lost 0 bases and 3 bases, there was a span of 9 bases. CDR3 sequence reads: CASSLAPENYNEQFF. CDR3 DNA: TGTGCCAGCAGCTTAGCCCCAGAAAACTACAATGAGCAGTTCTTC.

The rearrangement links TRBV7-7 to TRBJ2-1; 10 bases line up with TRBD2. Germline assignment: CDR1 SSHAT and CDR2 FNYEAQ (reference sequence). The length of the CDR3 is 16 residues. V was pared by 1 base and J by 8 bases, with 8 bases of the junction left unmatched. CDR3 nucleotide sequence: TGTGCCAGCAGCTTAGGTAGCGGGGGGCTCAGAGATGAGCAGTTCTTC. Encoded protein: CASSLGSGGLRDEQFF.

CDR3 sequence: CASHGGQTNYGYTF. DNA of the CDR3: TGTGCCTCACATGGAGGACAAACTAACTATGGCTACACCTTC. The rearrangement uses TRBV7-9 and TRBJ1-2; a possible D gene is TRBD1 (5 bases). Trimming took 11 bases from V and 0 from J, leaving 16 bases between them. CDR1 is SEHNR, CDR2 FQNEAQ, per germline (reference sequence). The CDR3 length is 14 residues.

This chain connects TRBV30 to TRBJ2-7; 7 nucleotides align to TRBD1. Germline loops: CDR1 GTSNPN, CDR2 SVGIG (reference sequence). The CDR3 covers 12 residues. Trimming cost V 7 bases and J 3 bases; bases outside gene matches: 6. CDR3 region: CALTRDSYEQYF. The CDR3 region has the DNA TGTGCCTTAACAAGGGACAGCTACGAGCAGTACTTC. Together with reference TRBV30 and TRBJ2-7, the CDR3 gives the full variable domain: SQTIHQWPATLVQPVGSPLSLECTVEGTSNPNLYWYRQAAGRGLQLLFYSVGIGQISSEVPQNLSASRPQDRQFILSSKKLLLSDSGFYLCALTRDSYEQYFGPGTRLTVT.

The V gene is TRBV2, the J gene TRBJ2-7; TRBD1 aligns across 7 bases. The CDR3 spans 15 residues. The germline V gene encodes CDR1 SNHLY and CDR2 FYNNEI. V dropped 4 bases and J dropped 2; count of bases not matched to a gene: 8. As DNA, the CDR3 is TGTGCCAGCAGTGTACAGGGGTTCATAACCTACGAGCAGTACTTC. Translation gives CASSVQGFITYEQYF. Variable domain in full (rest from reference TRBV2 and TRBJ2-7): EPEVTQTPSHQVTQMGQEVILRCVPISNHLYFYWYRQILGQKVEFLVSFYNNEISEKSEIFDDQFSVERPDGSNFTLKIRSTKLEDSAMYFCASSVQGFITYEQYFGPGTRLTVT.

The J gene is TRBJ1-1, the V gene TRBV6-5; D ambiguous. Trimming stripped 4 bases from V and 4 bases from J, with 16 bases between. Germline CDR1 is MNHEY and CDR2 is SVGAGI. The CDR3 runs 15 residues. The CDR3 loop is CASSSRGGPGTEAFF. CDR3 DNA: TGTGCCAGCAGTTCCCGTGGTGGGCCTGGCACTGAAGCTTTCTTT.

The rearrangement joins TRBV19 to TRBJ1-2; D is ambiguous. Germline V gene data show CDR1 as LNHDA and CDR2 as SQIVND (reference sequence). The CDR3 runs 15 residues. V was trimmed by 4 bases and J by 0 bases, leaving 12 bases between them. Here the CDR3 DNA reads TGTGCCAGTAGTACGGGTTCTTTCTCTAACTATGGCTACACCTTC. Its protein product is CASSTGSFSNYGYTF.

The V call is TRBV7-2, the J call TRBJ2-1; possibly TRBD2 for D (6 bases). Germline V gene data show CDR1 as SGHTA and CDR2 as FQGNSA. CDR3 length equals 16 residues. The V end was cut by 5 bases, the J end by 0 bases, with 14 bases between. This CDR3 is CASSILALSSYNEQFF. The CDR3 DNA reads TGTGCCAGCAGCATCCTAGCGCTTAGCTCCTACAATGAGCAGTTCTTC.

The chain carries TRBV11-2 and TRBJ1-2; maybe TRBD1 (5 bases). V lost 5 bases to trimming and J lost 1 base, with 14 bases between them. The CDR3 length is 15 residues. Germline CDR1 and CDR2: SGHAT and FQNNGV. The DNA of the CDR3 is TGTGCCAGCAGCCCCGGGGACGGAAATAACTATGGCTACACCTTC. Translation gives CASSPGDGNNYGYTF.

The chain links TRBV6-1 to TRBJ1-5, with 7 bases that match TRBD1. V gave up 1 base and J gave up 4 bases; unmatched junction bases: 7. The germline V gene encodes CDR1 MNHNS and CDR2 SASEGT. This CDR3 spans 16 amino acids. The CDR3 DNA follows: TGTGCCAGCAGTGAAGTGGAGGGGGCCGGTAATCAGCCCCAGCATTTT. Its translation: CASSEVEGAGNQPQHF.

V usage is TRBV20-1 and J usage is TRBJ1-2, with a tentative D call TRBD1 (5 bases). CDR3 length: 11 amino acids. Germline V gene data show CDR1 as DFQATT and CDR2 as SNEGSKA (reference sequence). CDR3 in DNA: TGCAGCAACAGGATACTCTATGGCTACACCTTC. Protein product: CSNRILYGYTF.

This chain's CDR3 is CASSLYGGDTGELFF. The CDR3 DNA sequence: TGTGCCAGCAGCTTATACGGGGGGGACACCGGGGAGCTGTTTTTT. This chain joins TRBV7-3 and TRBJ2-2; TRBD2 agrees at 8 bases. The CDR3 is 15 residues long. In germline, CDR1 is SGHTA, CDR2 FQGTGA. Trimming removed 2 bases from V and 3 bases from J; junction bases left unmatched: 2.

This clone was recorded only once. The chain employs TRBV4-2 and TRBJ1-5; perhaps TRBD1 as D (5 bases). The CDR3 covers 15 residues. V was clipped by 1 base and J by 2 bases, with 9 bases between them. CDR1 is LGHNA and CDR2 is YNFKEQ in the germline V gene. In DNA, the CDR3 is TGTGCCAGCAGCCAAGGCAGGGAAGGCAATCAGCCCCAGCATTTT. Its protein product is CASSQGREGNQPQHF.